The 25 T cell receptor beta chains below all came from one sample that was sequenced in a study of patients and donors after allogeneic stem cell transplantation. TCRdb itself ran the RT-PCR reads through MiXCR, one entry per CDR3 protein. The sample yields about 400,000 distinct CDR3 sequences, approximately 16% seen once. Sequencing was done on a sample of blood, either unsorted or a sorted T cell fraction (not recorded which). These receptors came from a human donor who was either an allogeneic HSCT recipient or a stem cell or donor lymphocyte infusion donor (not recorded which). It is not recorded whose cells these are; they may come from a transplant donor.

In its sample, this clonotype was seen a few times. V gene TRBV18 combines with J gene TRBJ2-5; D remains unclear. The germline V gene encodes CDR1 KGHSH and CDR2 LQKENI. With 10 bases removed from V and 5 bases from J, the gap between germline ends came to 17 bases. The length of the CDR3 is 13 residues. As DNA, the CDR3 is TGTGCCACCTTGAACGCCCTTTGGGAGACCCAGTACTTC. Amino acid sequence: CATLNALWETQYF.

This clonotype was recorded a few times. The chain employs TRBV7-8 and TRBJ2-7, with 7 bases that match TRBD1. From germline, CDR1 is SGHVS and CDR2 FQNEAQ. J gave up 0 bases and V 3 bases, and 2 bases lay outside the gene matches. This CDR3 contains 14 residues. CDR3 residues: CASSLGQTSYEQYF. The CDR3, as DNA: TGTGCCAGCAGCTTGGGACAGACCTCCTACGAGCAGTACTTC.

This clonotype has just a few counts. This chain joins TRBV18 and TRBJ2-7; weak D call: TRBD1 (6 bases). The CDR3 length is 14 residues. The V and J ends lost 4 bases and 3 bases respectively, with 13 bases between them. Germline V CDR1 and CDR2: KGHSH, LQKENI. CDR3 sequence (DNA): TGTGCCAGCTCACGGCAGGGGAGTAACTACGAGCAGTACTTC. Protein sequence: CASSRQGSNYEQYF.

This chain joins TRBV20-1 and TRBJ1-1, with no clear D. Trimming pared 6 bases from V and 1 base from J, leaving 21 bases between. The CDR3 consists of 16 residues. Germline values: CDR1 DFQATT, CDR2 SNEGSKA (reference sequence). The CDR3 loop is CSARRGSMVRNTEAFF. The CDR3 DNA reads as TGCAGTGCCAGGAGAGGGTCGATGGTCAGGAACACTGAAGCTTTCTTT.

CDR3 region: CATSRDPRGQPQHF. CDR3 nucleotide sequence: TGTGCCACCAGCAGAGATCCCCGCGGTCAGCCCCAGCATTTT. The chain is built from TRBV15 and TRBJ1-5; D remains unclear. V lost 0 bases, J lost 6 bases, and 9 bases lay in between. CDR1 LNHNV and CDR2 YYDKDF come from the germline V gene (reference sequence). This CDR3 region has 14 residues.

This clonotype occurred a few times. This chain links TRBV20-1 with TRBJ2-1, with TRBD2 as a possible D gene (6 bases). Germline V lookup: CDR1 DFQATT, CDR2 SNEGSKA (reference sequence). Between the trimmed V and J ends, which lost 5 bases and 4 bases, there was a span of 12 bases. This CDR3 comprises 13 residues. The CDR3 spells CSAWSGSYNEQFF. The CDR3, as DNA: TGCAGTGCTTGGTCCGGGAGTTACAATGAGCAGTTCTTC.

This clonotype was counted only a few times. The V gene is TRBV7-7, the J gene TRBJ1-1; D remains ambiguous. From germline, CDR1 is SSHAT and CDR2 FNYEAQ (reference sequence). The CDR3 has 12 amino acids. Trimming took 5 bases from V and 11 from J, leaving 15 bases between them. The CDR3 DNA is TGTGCCAGCAGCCGACCGCGCACGTGTGCTTTCTTT. This gives the protein CASSRPRTCAFF.

This clonotype was counted between two and nine times. This chain links TRBV6-1 with TRBJ1-1, with 8 bases matching TRBD1. V was pared by 6 bases and J by 1 base, with 19 bases of the junction left unmatched. The CDR3 is made up of 19 amino acids. Germline V gene sequence: CDR1 MNHNS, CDR2 SASEGT. The CDR3 bases are TGTGCCAGCAGCAATCGGACAGGGCTATGGTCCCGCCGGAACACTGAAGCTTTCTTT. Encoded protein: CASSNRTGLWSRRNTEAFF.

The J gene is TRBJ2-3, the V gene TRBV12-3 or TRBV12-4, with 7 bases fitting TRBD2. V gave up 5 bases and J gave up 4 bases; unmatched junction bases: 9. There are 15 residues in the CDR3. The DNA for the CDR3 is TGTGCCAGCAGTATTAGCGGGCGGCGTGCAGATACGCAGTATTTT. Protein: CASSISGRRADTQYF.

This clonotype was detected only a few times. This chain links TRBV5-1 with TRBJ2-1, with a possible D match to TRBD1 (5 bases). Deletions cut 1 base from V and 8 bases from J, with 13 bases between. Germline lookup yields CDR1 SGHRS and CDR2 YFSETQ. This CDR3 comprises 14 residues. The CDR3 reads CASSLSQGAHEQFF. The CDR3 DNA reads as TGCGCCAGCAGCTTGTCGCAAGGGGCACATGAGCAGTTCTTC. Based on the CDR3 plus reference TRBV5-1 and TRBJ2-1, the full variable domain is KAGVTQTPRYLIKTRGQQVTLSCSPISGHRSVSWYQQTPGQGLQFLFEYFSETQRNKGNFPGRFSGRQFSNSRSEMNVSTLELGDSALYLCASSLSQGAHEQFFGPGTRLTVL.

The chain is built from TRBV12-3 or TRBV12-4 and TRBJ2-2, with D uncertain. This CDR3 is 17 amino acids long. Trimming took 1 base from V and 5 from J, leaving 17 bases between them. In DNA, the CDR3 is TGTGCCAGCAGTTTAGAGGTCGGAGAAGCTGGGACCGGGGAGCTGTTTTTT. This gives the protein CASSLEVGEAGTGELFF.

This chain uses TRBV24-1 with TRBJ2-1, with 9 positions matching TRBD1. The CDR3 has 14 amino acids. The junction had 8 bases not matched to a gene; V was cut back by 9 bases and J by 6 bases. Per germline, CDR1 KGHDR and CDR2 SFDVKD. The CDR3 region is CATGGQGAGNEQFF. CDR3 sequence (DNA): TGTGCCACCGGGGGACAGGGAGCGGGCAATGAGCAGTTCTTC.

The chain is built from TRBV2 and TRBJ2-3; 7 bases line up with TRBD1. The length of the CDR3 is 15 residues. Unmatched junction bases numbered 7, after V lost 6 bases and J lost 1 base. Looked up from germline, CDR1 is SNHLY and CDR2 is FYNNEI. CDR3 coding DNA: TGTGCCAGCAGACGACAGGGCTGGGGCACAGATACGCAGTATTTT. Translated: CASRRQGWGTDTQYF.

This clonotype was observed at least ten times. The J gene is TRBJ2-2, the V gene TRBV25-1; D ambiguous. Per the germline V gene, CDR1 is MGHDK and CDR2 is SYGVNS. Trimming removed 6 bases from V and 4 bases from J, with 18 bases in between. CDR3 size: 16 residues. The CDR3 reads CASSFSPHKGTGELFF. The CDR3 DNA is TGTGCCAGCAGCTTCTCGCCCCACAAAGGCACCGGGGAGCTGTTTTTT.

The CDR3: CASSLARRLDYGYTF. The CDR3 DNA sequence: TGTGCCAGCAGCTTAGCGAGGCGGCTGGACTATGGCTACACCTTC. The J gene is TRBJ1-2, the V gene TRBV7-2; D is ambiguous. V lost 0 bases and J lost 3, with 11 bases in between. The CDR3 spans 15 residues. CDR1 SGHTA and CDR2 FQGNSA come from the germline V gene.

This rearrangement joins TRBV3-1 to TRBJ2-7, with unresolved D. The CDR3 extends over 15 amino acids. Germline CDR1 LGHDT, CDR2 YNNKEL (reference sequence). The ends were cut back, 4 bases at V and 0 bases at J, with 13 bases in the middle. In DNA, the CDR3 is TGTGCCAGCAGCCTCCTAGGCCCTGGCTCCTACGAGCAGTACTTC. Translated, it gives CASSLLGPGSYEQYF.

This clonotype was observed a few times. This sequence joins TRBV2 and TRBJ2-3, with 8 bases identical to TRBD2. The CDR3 spans 14 residues. The V segment lost 9 bases and the J segment 4 bases; nucleotides outside the gene matches: 9. Germline V lookup: CDR1 SNHLY, CDR2 FYNNEI. CDR3 residues: CARGTRHSADTQYF. CDR3 in DNA: TGTGCCAGGGGGACTAGACACAGTGCAGATACGCAGTATTTT.

This clonotype turned up a few times. The CDR3 nucleotides are TGTGCCAGCCAGAGCTCCTACGAGCAGTACTTC. This codes for CASQSSYEQYF. The chain is built from TRBV5-5 and TRBJ2-7; the D is unclear. The germline gives CDR1 SGHKS, CDR2 YYEKEE (reference sequence). V was clipped by 7 bases and J by 0 bases, with 5 bases between them. The CDR3 totals 11 residues.

This clonotype was seen a handful of times. The J gene is TRBJ2-7, the V gene TRBV13; no clear D. Germline CDR1 PRHDT, CDR2 FYEKMQ (reference sequence). The CDR3 is 14 amino acids. Trimming left V 3 bases short and J 6 bases short, with 15 bases between. The CDR3 is CASSFSPLPAEQYF. The CDR3 DNA follows: TGTGCCAGCAGCTTTAGTCCCCTCCCGGCCGAGCAGTACTTC.

The chain carries TRBV27 and TRBJ1-1; possibly TRBD1 for D (6 bases). CDR1 is MNHEY and CDR2 is SMNVEV in the germline V gene (reference sequence). Deletions cut 1 base from V and 5 bases from J, with 8 bases between. CDR3 length equals 13 residues. The CDR3 DNA reads TGTGCCAGCAGTTTATACAGGGCTACTGAAGCTTTCTTT. This sequence encodes CASSLYRATEAFF.

The V gene is TRBV6-2 or TRBV6-3, the J gene TRBJ2-2; D is uncertain. V lost 5 bases and J lost 7, with 5 bases in between. CDR1 and CDR2 from the germline V gene are MNHEY and SVGEGT. The CDR3 covers 11 residues. The CDR3: CASSGVGELFF. CDR3 bases: TGTGCCAGCAGTGGGGTCGGGGAGCTGTTTTTT.

This clonotype was counted only a few times. As DNA, the CDR3 is TGTGCCACCAGTGATCCGACAGGGTTGGGTACAGATACGCAGTATTTT. Translated: CATSDPTGLGTDTQYF. This chain connects TRBV24-1 to TRBJ2-3, with 7 positions matching TRBD1. With 3 bases clipped from V and 3 bases from J, the junction kept 8 bases outside the gene matches. Germline loops: CDR1 KGHDR, CDR2 SFDVKD. There are 16 residues in the CDR3.

This chain connects TRBV20-1 to TRBJ2-5, with TRBD1 as a possible D gene (5 bases). Germline-derived CDR1 and CDR2 are DFQATT and SNEGSKA (reference sequence). The CDR3 is 13 amino acids. V was cut by 5 bases and J by 4 bases, with 14 bases left in between. Written as DNA, the CDR3 is TGCAGTGCTCGTGACAGTGTCACAGAGACCCAGTACTTC. Its translation: CSARDSVTETQYF.

A few counts support this clonotype. The gene calls are TRBV7-9 and TRBJ2-1; D is possibly TRBD2 (5 bases). CDR3 size: 13 residues. CDR1 and CDR2 from the germline V gene are SEHNR and FQNEAQ (reference sequence). V gave up 4 bases and J gave up 7 bases, with 11 bases separating them. CDR3 nucleotides: TGTGCCAGCAGCTACGGAGCGGCGAATGAGCAGTTCTTC. This sequence encodes CASSYGAANEQFF.

The sample holds a few counts of this clonotype. The DNA of the CDR3 is TGTGCCAGCAGTTCAGTAATGACAGGGGGTCGTGAAAAACTGTTTTTT. This translates into CASSSVMTGGREKLFF. The genes are TRBV27 and TRBJ1-4; 9 nucleotides match TRBD1. The germline V gene encodes CDR1 MNHEY and CDR2 SMNVEV (reference sequence). Trimming cost V 4 bases and J 7 bases; bases outside gene matches: 10. CDR3 length equals 16 residues.